This TCR beta chain was observed in a study of cytomegalovirus exposure and HLA in healthy donors (TCRdb year 2017). Describing the broader study: According to an earlier analysis of around 600 of the donors, 200 million or so T cells yielded some 110 million unique TCR beta sequences and about 300 Gb of sequence data. In addition to the first cohort of approximately 650 subjects, a separate validation cohort of over 90 different subjects was used. A later genetic analysis used genome-wide SNP genotypes for about 55% of the 666 donors, treating that subset as a discovery cohort. Around 300 gigabases of sequencing data and approximately 80 million unique TCR sequences were included in an early release covering roughly 700 HLA-typed donors. Roughly five DR-DQ haplotypes were treated as single units for association and clustering because of strong linkage in the cohort. The later analysis used no new phenotypic data to find candidate immune exposures, relying instead on TCR beta sequences and their occurrence across donors. A later analysis re-analyzed previously published TCR beta repertoires from several hundred donors and added high-resolution HLA genotyping to study TCR occurrence patterns. Using immunosequencing, the study profiled T cell repertoires from around 670 subjects and related those repertoires to cytomegalovirus serostatus. Typing coverage differed by locus: A, B, C, DRB1 and DQB1 were typed in roughly 620-640 donors, DQA1 in about 550, DPA1 in 600 to 610, and DPB1 in 472. Donor age, sex, ethnicity and CMV serostatus were compiled together with the repertoire data. The study aimed to test whether signatures of past pathogen exposure could be identified by cataloging public T cell receptors. An earlier analysis of 500 to 750 of the donors applied high-throughput TCR beta sequencing to assess whether each TCR beta V gene segment acted as functional or pseudogenic. Among around 400 genotyped donors of the cohort, an average of around 220,000 unique TCR beta nucleotide sequences was sequenced per donor, of which 15% to 20% were non-productive. All discovery cohort repertoires had been generated on a single sequencing platform. To predict cytomegalovirus infection status, the study brought together high-throughput TCR immunosequencing, statistical association of individual TCRs with disease status, and machine learning. Of the 350 to 450 genotyped donors, 70% to 90% were placed in the genetic ancestry cluster associated with self-reported Caucasian donors. HLA typing covered class I and class II loci at four-digit resolution. The paper as a whole reports these results and caveats: Because counts were too low, seventeen rarely observed V segments, including chromosome 9 orphons, were excluded from the earlier analysis of several hundred of the donors. A further reported finding was that TCR beta sequences accurately predicted the HLA-A and HLA-B alleles for most subjects in the first cohort. Immune exposure information for the cohort was limited to CMV serostatus. In the study, 150 to 200 TCR beta chains were listed as associated with cytomegalovirus. In an earlier analysis of roughly 500 of the donors, most TCR beta V segments appeared in productive rearrangements about 90% or about 30% of the time, broadly matching IMGT annotations. Across donors, most TCR sequences were observed very rarely, whereas some public TCRs were present in many individuals. Correlated functional status among segregating V segments might reflect linkage disequilibrium, but an unknown experimental factor could not be ruled out. At a false discovery rate of 0.05, a later analysis linked some 17,000 TCR beta sequences to specific HLA alleles. A later analysis found that TCR association rates varied across HLA loci, with DRB1 alleles showing the most associated TCRs and HLA-C alleles the fewest. In a later analysis, HLA-associated TCR beta chains were found to be more clonally expanded and to have lower generation probabilities than equally common non-associated chains. Several of the top co-occurrence clusters appeared to be linked to parvovirus B19, influenza, CMV and Epstein-Barr virus, according to a later analysis. In a later genetic analysis, fewer N-insertions in productive TCRs were reported among donors in an Asian-associated ancestry cluster than the roughly 700-donor mean. V-gene and J-gene trimming of TCR beta chains was associated with a missense DCLRE1C variant in a later genetic analysis, and the association was replicated in an independent cohort. The cohort was sequenced for TCR beta chains only, and without alpha or paired-chain data the features that could be detected were limited. HLA typing was unavailable for some donors at each locus, so association tests used only the typed subset. The authors suggested that the approach could potentially be extended to other disease states and immunological phenotypes. In vitro tests confirmed that three of the cytomegalovirus-associated TCR beta chains recognize cytomegalovirus antigens. The 87-base-pair reads could not distinguish some IMGT-functional V segments, including TRBV6-2 and TRBV6-3, so those segments were excluded. In a later analysis, most CMV-associated TCR beta chains were found to appear HLA-restricted, with HLA associations seemingly driven largely by CMV exposure. A group of highly shared sequence variants was considered likely to be a technical artifact of the sequencing pipeline. The presence/absence analyses assumed that sequencing depth was roughly uniform across donors, and that assumption may not be true. In both the original and validation cohorts, the classifier was reported to diagnose cytomegalovirus status with high specificity and sensitivity. Strong co-occurrence of HLA alleles, especially DR and DQ, made assigning TCR associations to individual alleles difficult.

The cohort comprised 710 or so healthy bone marrow donors. Cohort members were all nominally healthy when sampled, although unrecorded immune exposures were likely present. The donor was CMV seropositive and was included in the group of 290 or so seropositive cohort members. Every donor gave a peripheral blood sample, and the peripheral blood mononuclear cells from that sample were used for TCR beta sequencing. The Qiagen DNeasy Blood Extraction Kit was used to extract genomic DNA from the blood cell samples. With respect to this clone: The antigen this receptor binds is unknown. Per-base qualities were not stored, and no clone one base away is much larger.

Library preparation was by the immunoSEQ multiplex PCR assay. A mixture of 60 forward primers for TCR Vbeta segments and 13 reverse primers for TCR Jbeta segments was used in the multiplex PCR. The CDR3 region of rearranged TCR beta genes was amplified from genomic DNA with a multiplex PCR assay. The amplified TCR beta libraries were sequenced on the Illumina HiSeq System as 87-base-pair reads. For the original study's pipeline: In a later analysis, 80 million or so unique TCR beta chains were counted across the roughly 670 repertoires, and approximately 9.9 million of these chains were shared by at least two donors. Raw reads were error-corrected and collapsed into unique sequences with a nearest-neighbor algorithm that merged closely related sequences to remove PCR and sequencing errors. Alignment of CDR3 sequences to IMGT reference sequences was used to assign V, D and J gene segments. Each retained sequence needed at least a six-nucleotide match to both a V gene segment and a J gene segment. A rearrangement counted as productive if the CDR3 had no stop codons and remained in frame with V and J, and every other rearrangement counted as non-productive. Following IMGT convention, CDR3 was defined as the stretch from the second conserved V-encoded cysteine to the conserved J-encoded phenylalanine. In an earlier analysis of roughly 610 of the donors, sequences lacking an unambiguous match to a single V gene segment were excluded. In an earlier analysis of a few hundred of the donors, a V segment was called functional when productive rearrangements were above 56.7%, and segregating when the standard deviation between donors exceeded 5%. A statistical classification framework was built to diagnose cytomegalovirus status from the catalog of TCR beta chain sequences. A later analysis assigned V and J genes by comparing TCR nucleotide sequences with IMGT/GENE-DB human TR gene sequences. The TCRdist pipeline was used in a later analysis to assign CDR3 sequences and most-parsimonious VDJ recombination scenarios. In a later analysis, every TCR beta chain was defined by the combination of its CDR3 amino acid sequence and its V-gene family, and reads without a unique V-gene family were dropped. To address suspected cross-contamination and a sequencing artifact, a later analysis removed approximately 590 highly shared, low-generation-probability nucleotide sequences. In a later analysis, a clonal expansion index for each public chain was calculated from normalized within-repertoire ranks of inferred template counts. In a later analysis, generation probabilities were computed using a VDJ recombination model fitted to out-of-frame rearrangements, and the results were checked against IGoR. In a later analysis, TCR-TCR, TCR-HLA and TCR-CMV co-occurrence was scored with hypergeometric tests, and a repertoire-size bias correction was applied to TCR pairs. In a later analysis, false discovery rates were estimated by permuting HLA or CMV assignments 20 times. A later analysis grouped co-occurring TCRs with DBSCAN, adding TCRdist sequence similarity when clustering within HLA-allele-positive subsets. Co-occurrence clustering excluded repertoires with fewer than 30,000 or more than 120,000 public chains, plus five with anomalous nucleotide sharing. Not all clones reach the TCRdb copy of this immuneACCESS table, which keeps in-frame sequences only. Checked studies attribute under half of the gap to unresolved V genes and leave the rest unexplained. From that table come the V and J calls and clone size; the DNA was used to work out D and trimming. The sample table lists around 100,000 clones, about 70% of them with a count of one. The ten largest clonotypes hold roughly 8.7% of the sample.

CDR1 and CDR2, looked up from the germline V gene, are SGHTA and FQGTGA. Trimming at the junction amounts to 5 bases on V and 2 bases on J, and the germline ends lie 14 bases apart. Counted from cysteine to phenylalanine, this CDR3 has 15 amino acids. The entry retains the CDR3 DNA only, 45 bases that are in frame from base 1. This TCR came from a man aged 25-45 years in good health and CMV-seropositive. The rearranged chain carries TRBV7-3 and TRBJ2-3; a tentative D match to TRBD2 spans 6 bases. The sample consisted of PBMCs. CDR3 reads: CASSPRGPYTDTQYF. The sequenced DNA: TGTGCCAGCAGCCCGCGGGGACCTTACACAGATACGCAGTATTTT.